This TCR beta chain was sequenced during a study of cytomegalovirus exposure and HLA in healthy donors. Study details: Most genotyped donors, roughly 80% of fewer than 400, had Caucasian-associated genetic ancestry. Study findings and constraints: TCR beta sequences reportedly predicted most subjects' HLA-A and HLA-B alleles accurately. By a later analysis, the bulk of CMV-associated TCR beta chains appeared HLA-restricted. For most TCR beta V segments, an earlier analysis put the productive rate at about 87% or about 30% of the time.

A word on this clone: What it binds is not known.

The PCR ran on 60 Vbeta and 13 Jbeta primers. Produced via immunoSEQ multiplex PCR; TCRdb's table is partial and in-frame only. The sample consists of roughly 70,000 clones, around 74% of them appearing once. This CDR3 comprises 17 residues. With 3 bases clipped from V and 0 bases from J, the junction kept 6 bases outside the gene matches. Germline V gene sequence: CDR1 SNHLY, CDR2 FYNNEI. The specimen sequenced was PBMCs. The receptor was isolated from a human donor in good health. The chain employs TRBV2 and TRBJ2-3; TRBD2 agrees at 10 bases. The CDR3 sequence: CASSEASGSLSTDTQYF. The CDR3 DNA reads as TGTGCCAGCAGTGAGGCTAGCGGGAGCCTCAGCACAGATACGCAGTATTTT.